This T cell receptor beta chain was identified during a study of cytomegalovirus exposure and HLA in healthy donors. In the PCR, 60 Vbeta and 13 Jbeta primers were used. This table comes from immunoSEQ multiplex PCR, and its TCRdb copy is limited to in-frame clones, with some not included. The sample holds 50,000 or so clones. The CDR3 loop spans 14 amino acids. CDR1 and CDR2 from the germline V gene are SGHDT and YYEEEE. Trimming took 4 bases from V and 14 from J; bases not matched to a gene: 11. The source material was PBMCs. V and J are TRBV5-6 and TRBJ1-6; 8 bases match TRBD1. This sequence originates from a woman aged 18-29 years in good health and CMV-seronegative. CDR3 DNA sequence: TGTGCCAGCAGCCCTGGACAGGGATTCTTCACCCTCCACTTT. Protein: CASSPGQGFFTLHF. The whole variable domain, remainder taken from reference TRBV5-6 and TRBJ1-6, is DAGVTQSPTHLIKTRGQQVTLRCSPKSGHDTVSWYQQALGQGPQFIFQYYEEEERQRGNFPDRFSGHQFPNYSSELNVNALLLGDSALYLCASSPGQGFFTLHFGNGTRLTVT.